Listed below are T cell receptor beta chains from one sample, sequenced in a study of vaccination and CD4 T cells after COVID-19. For these receptors, no antigen is known. In TCRdb, the PCR reads were re-called with MiXCR into one record per CDR3 protein. The repertoire holds nearly 25,000 distinct CDR3 sequences, with roughly 60% as singletons. Specimen: CD4+ T cells from blood, cultured in vitro. The receptor source for this set is a human donor who had recovered from COVID-19. The CDR3 runs from the conserved cysteine through the conserved F or W. A D gene is named only where the DNA matches it firmly. Clone size is stated in some rows and not others, as once, few, many or a class when expanded.

D gene: .; V gene: TRBV6-1; clone size: .; J gene: TRBJ1-1; CDR3 length: 14; CDR3 DNA: TGTGCCAGCAGTGTAGAAGGAAGAGGCACTGAAGCTTTCTTT; CDR3 protein: CASSVEGRGTEAFF
D gene: .; V gene: TRBV6-2/TRBV6-3; clone size: few; J gene: TRBJ1-5; CDR3 length: 18; CDR3 DNA: TGTGCCAGCAGTTACCCGATTGGGGGGGCTCGAAGCAATCAGCCCCAGCATTTT; CDR3 protein: CASSYPIGGARSNQPQHF
D gene: .; V gene: TRBV6-2/TRBV6-3; clone size: .; J gene: TRBJ1-1; CDR3 length: 15; CDR3 DNA: TGTGCCAGCACTCCACCCGTGGGCTGGGATACTGAAGCTTTCTTT; CDR3 protein: CASTPPVGWDTEAFF
D gene: .; V gene: TRBV18; clone size: .; J gene: TRBJ1-5; CDR3 length: 14; CDR3 DNA: TGTGCCAGCTCTCCGGACAGCCTCAATCAGCCCCAGCATTTT; CDR3 protein: CASSPDSLNQPQHF
D gene: .; V gene: TRBV14; clone size: few; J gene: TRBJ1-1; CDR3 length: 15; CDR3 DNA: TGTGCCAGCAGCCAAGGTTTGTGGAGGAACACTGAAGCTTTCTTT; CDR3 protein: CASSQGLWRNTEAFF
D gene: TRBD1; V gene: TRBV6-2/TRBV6-3; clone size: few; J gene: TRBJ1-6; CDR3 length: 12; CDR3 DNA: TGTGCCTGGGGACAGGGGTCCTCACCCCTCCACTTT; CDR3 protein: CAWGQGSSPLHF
D gene: TRBD2; V gene: TRBV11-3; clone size: .; J gene: TRBJ2-7; CDR3 length: 14; CDR3 DNA: TGTGCCACCTCCCTCGGGCGGGAGAGTAACGAGCAGTACTTC; CDR3 protein: CATSLGRESNEQYF
D gene: .; V gene: TRBV6-1; clone size: few; J gene: TRBJ1-5; CDR3 length: 15; CDR3 DNA: TGTGCCAGCAGACAAGGTGGGGCCCTCAATCAGCCCCAGCATTTT; CDR3 protein: CASRQGGALNQPQHF
D gene: .; V gene: TRBV19; clone size: once; J gene: TRBJ1-1; CDR3 length: 15; CDR3 DNA: TGTGCCAGTAGCCTCTGGGCAGGCGGGAACACTGAAGCTTTCTTT; CDR3 protein: CASSLWAGGNTEAFF
D gene: .; V gene: TRBV20-1; clone size: few; J gene: TRBJ1-5; CDR3 length: 14; CDR3 DNA: TGCAGTGCTCGCCGAGACAGCACAAATCAGCCCCAGCATTTT; CDR3 protein: CSARRDSTNQPQHF
D gene: .; V gene: TRBV10-2; clone size: .; J gene: TRBJ1-6; CDR3 length: 14; CDR3 DNA: TGCGCCAGCAGAGGACAGAGGTATAATTCACCCCTCCACTTT; CDR3 protein: CASRGQRYNSPLHF
D gene: .; V gene: TRBV12-3/TRBV12-4; clone size: few; J gene: TRBJ1-2; CDR3 length: 12; CDR3 DNA: TGTGCCAGCAAAGGGACGAACTATGGCTACACCTTC; CDR3 protein: CASKGTNYGYTF
D gene: .; V gene: TRBV20-1; clone size: .; J gene: TRBJ2-2; CDR3 length: 16; CDR3 DNA: TGCAGTGCTAGCACGGGACTGGGGATTGACACCGGGGAGCTGTTTTTT; CDR3 protein: CSASTGLGIDTGELFF
D gene: .; V gene: TRBV30; clone size: .; J gene: TRBJ1-6; CDR3 length: 17; CDR3 DNA: TGTGCCTGGAGTGTACTGCCTCGGGGTTCCTATAATTCACCCCTCCACTTT; CDR3 protein: CAWSVLPRGSYNSPLHF
D gene: .; V gene: TRBV12-3/TRBV12-4; clone size: few; J gene: TRBJ1-1; CDR3 length: 12; CDR3 DNA: TGTGCCAGGCGCTACGGCAACACTGAAGCTTTCTTT; CDR3 protein: CARRYGNTEAFF
D gene: TRBD1; V gene: TRBV27; clone size: .; J gene: TRBJ2-7; CDR3 length: 15; CDR3 DNA: TGTGCCAGCAGTTCCCCGGGACAGGCCTCCTACGAGCAGTACTTC; CDR3 protein: CASSSPGQASYEQYF
D gene: .; V gene: TRBV20-1; clone size: few; J gene: TRBJ1-5; CDR3 length: 15; CDR3 DNA: TGCAGTGCCATCGACACCATCGGCTTTAATCAGCCCCAGCATTTT; CDR3 protein: CSAIDTIGFNQPQHF
D gene: .; V gene: TRBV18; clone size: .; J gene: TRBJ1-2; CDR3 length: 13; CDR3 DNA: TGTGCCAGCTCACCACCGGGGATATATGGCTACACCTTC; CDR3 protein: CASSPPGIYGYTF
D gene: .; V gene: TRBV6-1; clone size: once; J gene: TRBJ1-3; CDR3 length: 15; CDR3 DNA: TGTGCCAGCCGACGGGATTTGGGGGGTGGAAACACCATATATTTT; CDR3 protein: CASRRDLGGGNTIYF
D gene: .; V gene: TRBV6-1; clone size: once; J gene: TRBJ1-2; CDR3 length: 12; CDR3 DNA: TGTGCCACCCTCTCTGGAAACTATGGCTACACCTTC; CDR3 protein: CATLSGNYGYTF
D gene: TRBD1; V gene: TRBV20-1; clone size: large; J gene: TRBJ1-6; CDR3 length: 19; CDR3 DNA: TGCAGTGCTCCACAGGGGACAAGTCCCAGAAGCTCCTATAATTCACCCCTCCACTTT; CDR3 protein: CSAPQGTSPRSSYNSPLHF
D gene: .; V gene: TRBV11-2; clone size: few; J gene: TRBJ1-2; CDR3 length: 14; CDR3 DNA: TGTGCCAGCAGCTTAGGCTGGCGGAACTATGGCTACACCTTC; CDR3 protein: CASSLGWRNYGYTF
D gene: TRBD1; V gene: TRBV6-1; clone size: .; J gene: TRBJ1-1; CDR3 length: 13; CDR3 DNA: TGTGCCAGCAGGGGGACAGACAACACTGAAGCTTTCTTT; CDR3 protein: CASRGTDNTEAFF
D gene: TRBD1; V gene: TRBV27; clone size: .; J gene: TRBJ2-1; CDR3 length: 13; CDR3 DNA: TGTGCCAGCAGTGGACAGGGGCGCAATGAGCAGTTCTTC; CDR3 protein: CASSGQGRNEQFF
D gene: TRBD2; V gene: TRBV6-2/TRBV6-3; clone size: .; J gene: TRBJ2-3; CDR3 length: 15; CDR3 DNA: TGTGCCAGCAGTCTCTGGCTAGCGGGAGCAGATACGCAGTATTTT; CDR3 protein: CASSLWLAGADTQYF
D gene: TRBD1; V gene: TRBV27; clone size: .; J gene: TRBJ1-1; CDR3 length: 14; CDR3 DNA: TGTGCCAGCAGTGGAAACAGGGGGCTGACTGAAGCTTTCTTT; CDR3 protein: CASSGNRGLTEAFF
D gene: .; V gene: TRBV20-1; clone size: medium-sized; J gene: TRBJ1-2; CDR3 length: 14; CDR3 DNA: TGCAGTGCTAGGGCGGACAGCACATTCTATGGCTACACCTTC; CDR3 protein: CSARADSTFYGYTF
D gene: TRBD2; V gene: TRBV7-3; clone size: .; J gene: TRBJ2-2; CDR3 length: 15; CDR3 DNA: TGTGCCAGCAGCTCTGGACTAGGTGACACCGGGGAGCTGTTTTTT; CDR3 protein: CASSSGLGDTGELFF
D gene: .; V gene: TRBV7-2; clone size: .; J gene: TRBJ1-1; CDR3 length: 13; CDR3 DNA: TGTGCCAGCAGCTTCAATACCCTCACTGAAGCTTTCTTT; CDR3 protein: CASSFNTLTEAFF
D gene: .; V gene: TRBV28; clone size: .; J gene: TRBJ1-1; CDR3 length: 12; CDR3 DNA: TGTGCCGGTAGTGGGAGGAACACTGAAGCTTTCTTT; CDR3 protein: CAGSGRNTEAFF
D gene: TRBD2; V gene: TRBV6-5; clone size: .; J gene: TRBJ2-1; CDR3 length: 15; CDR3 DNA: TGTGCCAGCAGTTATACTAGCGGGAGCGACAATGAGCAGTTCTTC; CDR3 protein: CASSYTSGSDNEQFF
D gene: .; V gene: TRBV19; clone size: .; J gene: TRBJ1-2; CDR3 length: 14; CDR3 DNA: TGTGCCAGTAGTATAGGAGACCGCCTTGGGGGCTACACCTTC; CDR3 protein: CASSIGDRLGGYTF
D gene: TRBD2; V gene: TRBV20-1; clone size: .; J gene: TRBJ2-4; CDR3 length: 14; CDR3 DNA: TGCAGTGCTAGAGATCCCGCGGGAGGGTTCATTCAGTACTTC; CDR3 protein: CSARDPAGGFIQYF
D gene: .; V gene: TRBV14; clone size: .; J gene: TRBJ1-6; CDR3 length: 14; CDR3 DNA: TGTGCCAGCAGCCAGACTATGCGGAATTCACCCCTCCACTTT; CDR3 protein: CASSQTMRNSPLHF
D gene: .; V gene: TRBV18; clone size: once; J gene: TRBJ1-5; CDR3 length: 18; CDR3 DNA: TGTGCCAGCTCACCACGGCCGGCCGGGGAGTATAGCAATCAGCCCCAGCATTTT; CDR3 protein: CASSPRPAGEYSNQPQHF
D gene: TRBD1; V gene: TRBV11-2; clone size: .; J gene: TRBJ1-1; CDR3 length: 14; CDR3 DNA: TGTGCCAGCAGCGCCTTTACAGGGGCCATTGAAGCTTTCTTT; CDR3 protein: CASSAFTGAIEAFF
D gene: .; V gene: TRBV20-1; clone size: few; J gene: TRBJ2-7; CDR3 length: 13; CDR3 DNA: TGCAGTGCTGACCCAGGGAGGAGCTACGAGCAGTACTTC; CDR3 protein: CSADPGRSYEQYF
D gene: .; V gene: TRBV3-1; clone size: .; J gene: TRBJ2-7; CDR3 length: 12; CDR3 DNA: TGTGCCAGCAGCCAGAGCTCCTACGAGCAGTACTTC; CDR3 protein: CASSQSSYEQYF
D gene: .; V gene: TRBV12-3/TRBV12-4; clone size: .; J gene: TRBJ1-3; CDR3 length: 13; CDR3 DNA: TGTGCCAGCAGCCCGTCGAGGGGAAACACCATATATTTT; CDR3 protein: CASSPSRGNTIYF
D gene: .; V gene: TRBV29-1; clone size: .; J gene: TRBJ1-6; CDR3 length: 13; CDR3 DNA: TGCAGCGTTGGTACAGGAATTAATTCACCCCTCCACTTT; CDR3 protein: CSVGTGINSPLHF
D gene: TRBD2; V gene: TRBV10-1; clone size: .; J gene: TRBJ2-5; CDR3 length: 13; CDR3 DNA: TGCGCCAGCAGTAGCGGGGGCCAAGAGACCCAGTACTTC; CDR3 protein: CASSSGGQETQYF
D gene: TRBD1; V gene: TRBV5-1; clone size: .; J gene: TRBJ1-1; CDR3 length: 14; CDR3 DNA: TGCGCCAGCAGCTTGGGACAGGGGGCCGGTGAAGCTTTCTTT; CDR3 protein: CASSLGQGAGEAFF
D gene: .; V gene: TRBV20-1; clone size: few; J gene: TRBJ2-3; CDR3 length: 12; CDR3 DNA: TGCAGTGCTAGAGACGGCACAGATACGCAGTATTTT; CDR3 protein: CSARDGTDTQYF
D gene: .; V gene: TRBV20-1; clone size: few; J gene: TRBJ1-3; CDR3 length: 16; CDR3 DNA: TGCAGTGCTAGAGATCTGCCTACAGTCTCTGGAAACACCATATATTTT; CDR3 protein: CSARDLPTVSGNTIYF
D gene: .; V gene: TRBV12-3/TRBV12-4; clone size: .; J gene: TRBJ2-4; CDR3 length: 16; CDR3 DNA: TGTGCCAGCAGTCGCCAGGCGAACCTAGCCAAAAACATTCAGTACTTC; CDR3 protein: CASSRQANLAKNIQYF
D gene: .; V gene: TRBV12-3/TRBV12-4; clone size: few; J gene: TRBJ1-6; CDR3 length: 15; CDR3 DNA: TGTGCCAGCACGGGACGGAGCTCCTATAATTCACCCCTCCACTTT; CDR3 protein: CASTGRSSYNSPLHF
D gene: TRBD1; V gene: TRBV7-2; clone size: .; J gene: TRBJ1-2; CDR3 length: 13; CDR3 DNA: TGTGCCAGCAGCTTAGCGGGACAGGGAGGCTACACCTTC; CDR3 protein: CASSLAGQGGYTF
D gene: TRBD2; V gene: TRBV7-2; clone size: .; J gene: TRBJ2-7; CDR3 length: 17; CDR3 DNA: TGTGCCAGCAGCTTACACAGTAGCGGGGGAAGCTCCTACGAGCAGTACTTC; CDR3 protein: CASSLHSSGGSSYEQYF
D gene: .; V gene: TRBV27; clone size: .; J gene: TRBJ2-2; CDR3 length: 17; CDR3 DNA: TGTGCCAGCACCCGCGCACTGCTCACACCCGGCACCGGGGAGCTGTTTTTT; CDR3 protein: CASTRALLTPGTGELFF
D gene: .; V gene: TRBV2; clone size: .; J gene: TRBJ2-5; CDR3 length: 11; CDR3 DNA: TGTGCCAGCAGTGTACAAGAGACCCAGTACTTC; CDR3 protein: CASSVQETQYF
D gene: .; V gene: TRBV7-2; clone size: once; J gene: TRBJ2-1; CDR3 length: 15; CDR3 DNA: TGTGCCAGCAGCTTGGGAACAGTTAGAAGCAATGAGCAGTTCTTC; CDR3 protein: CASSLGTVRSNEQFF
D gene: TRBD1; V gene: TRBV18; clone size: few; J gene: TRBJ1-2; CDR3 length: 12; CDR3 DNA: TGTGCCAGCCAGTTGACAGGGACTGGCTACACCTTC; CDR3 protein: CASQLTGTGYTF
D gene: .; V gene: TRBV18; clone size: once; J gene: TRBJ1-1; CDR3 length: 14; CDR3 DNA: TGTGCCAGCTCACCCGGGACACAGAACACTGAAGCTTTCTTT; CDR3 protein: CASSPGTQNTEAFF
D gene: TRBD1; V gene: TRBV7-2; clone size: few; J gene: TRBJ1-5; CDR3 length: 15; CDR3 DNA: TGTGCCAGCAGCTCCGGACAGGAGAGCAATCAGCCCCAGCATTTT; CDR3 protein: CASSSGQESNQPQHF
D gene: .; V gene: TRBV6-5; clone size: .; J gene: TRBJ1-5; CDR3 length: 13; CDR3 DNA: TGTGCCAGCAGTTACTCGGGTAGACAGCCCCAGCATTTT; CDR3 protein: CASSYSGRQPQHF
D gene: .; V gene: TRBV7-9; clone size: .; J gene: TRBJ1-6; CDR3 length: 15; CDR3 DNA: TGTGCCAGCAGCTTTGATAGGGGGTATAATTCACCCCTCCACTTT; CDR3 protein: CASSFDRGYNSPLHF
D gene: TRBD2; V gene: TRBV5-8; clone size: few; J gene: TRBJ2-5; CDR3 length: 18; CDR3 DNA: TGTGCCAGCAGCCCGGGTACTAGCGGGGGGCCCCTCCAAGAGACCCAGTACTTC; CDR3 protein: CASSPGTSGGPLQETQYF
D gene: TRBD2; V gene: TRBV3-1; clone size: few; J gene: TRBJ2-5; CDR3 length: 15; CDR3 DNA: TGTGCCAGCAGCCCCGGCTCGGGACTAGCTGAGACCCAGTACTTC; CDR3 protein: CASSPGSGLAETQYF
D gene: .; V gene: TRBV28; clone size: .; J gene: TRBJ1-1; CDR3 length: 12; CDR3 DNA: TGTGCCAGCAGGACACCCAACACTGAAGCTTTCTTT; CDR3 protein: CASRTPNTEAFF
D gene: .; V gene: TRBV15; clone size: .; J gene: TRBJ2-2; CDR3 length: 12; CDR3 DNA: TGTGCCACCAGCAGGGTCACCGGGGAGCTGTTTTTT; CDR3 protein: CATSRVTGELFF